One and the same sample provided the 8 T cell receptor beta chains below, sequenced in a study of T-cell reconstitution after alpha-beta-depleted transplantation in children. During its preparation, the TCRbeta library received unique molecular identifiers. MiXCR was run by TCRdb on the PCR reads, yielding one entry per CDR3 protein. The sample includes about 60,000 distinct CDR3 sequences, roughly 46% seen only once; the top ten take 98%. This sample comprised PBMCs, mostly from graft donor cells, obtained 360 days after TCRalphabeta/CD19-depleted stem cell transplant. The receptors here all came from a male patient between 5 and 17 years old who had a stem cell transplant for acute lymphoblastic leukemia, so the T cells may come from the graft donor.

This clonotype was seen only a few times. The chain joins TRBV6-1 to TRBJ2-3; 7 bases fit TRBD1. The J segment lost 3 bases and the V segment lost 6 bases, leaving 6 bases of the junction unmatched. Germline-derived CDR1 and CDR2 are MNHNS and SASEGT. This CDR3 has 14 amino acids. Here the CDR3 reads CASRKPGQTDTQYF. The CDR3 region has the DNA TGTGCCAGCAGGAAACCGGGACAGACAGATACGCAGTATTTT.

This clonotype occurred a few times. A junction end diverges from the germline sequence, so it may reflect a read error. This chain uses TRBV25-1 with TRBJ1-1; D unresolved. CDR1 and CDR2 from the germline V gene are MGHDK and SYGVNS. The length of the CDR3 is 11 residues. The CDR3 coding sequence is TGTGCCAGCAGTCGGCAGCTTGAATCTTTCTTT. Protein: CASSRQLESFF.

The rearrangement joins TRBV29-1 to TRBJ2-7, with 9 bases aligning to TRBD2. CDR1 and CDR2 (germline): SQVTM, ANQGSEA. Unmatched junction bases numbered 6, after V lost 0 bases and J lost 6 bases. The CDR3 extends over 14 amino acids. CDR3 sequence: CSVEEGLAGSEQYF. The CDR3 region has the DNA TGCAGCGTTGAAGAGGGCCTAGCGGGAAGCGAGCAGTACTTC.

V usage is TRBV7-8 and J usage is TRBJ2-3; 8 bases are a match to TRBD1. Germline V gives CDR1 SGHVS, CDR2 FQNEAQ. V trimming: 6 bases; J trimming: 4 bases; junction bases outside the gene matches: 6. This CDR3 comprises 14 residues. The CDR3 here is CASRTDRVADTQYF. DNA of the CDR3: TGTGCCAGCAGGACGGACAGGGTGGCAGATACGCAGTATTTT.

The V and J genes are TRBV11-3 and TRBJ2-3, with D uncertain. Germline CDR1 SGHNT, CDR2 YENEEA. The CDR3 has 15 residues. V lost 5 bases and J lost 2, with 14 bases in between. CDR3 loop: CASSPTWGNTDTQYF. As DNA, the CDR3 is TGTGCCAGCAGCCCAACGTGGGGAAACACAGATACGCAGTATTTT.

This clonotype occurred a few times. The gene calls are TRBV12-3 or TRBV12-4 and TRBJ2-7; TRBD1 agrees at 9 bases. The CDR3 totals 13 residues. V gave up 8 bases and J gave up 4 bases; unmatched junction bases: 6. DNA of the CDR3: TGTGCCAGCGGACAGGGGATGCTGTACGAGCAGTACTTC. As protein: CASGQGMLYEQYF.

The gene calls are TRBV10-3 and TRBJ2-1; TRBD2 agrees at 13 bases. After removal of 7 bases from V and 1 base from J, the junction contained 4 bases not matched to a gene. From germline, CDR1 is ENHRY and CDR2 SYGVKD. The CDR3 spans 16 residues. For the CDR3, the DNA is TGTGCCATCACCGGACTAGCGGGAGATTCCTACAATGAGCAGTTCTTC. This sequence encodes CAITGLAGDSYNEQFF.

The chain has TRBV20-1 and TRBJ2-7; no definite D call. Germline V lookup: CDR1 DFQATT, CDR2 SNEGSKA (reference sequence). This CDR3 contains 13 residues. The ends were cut back, 3 bases at V and 6 bases at J, with 15 bases in the middle. The CDR3 DNA is TGCAGTGCTAGGTTCGGCAGATGGGGCGAGCAGTACTTC. This gives the protein CSARFGRWGEQYF.